One and the same sample provided the 12 T cell receptor beta chains below, sequenced in a study of blood T cell repertoires in COVID-19. Assay: immunoSEQ multiplex PCR; the TCRdb copy retains only in-frame clones and omits some. The sample yields 270,000 or so clones, around 86% seen once. Input material: PBMCs or T cells enriched from blood (not recorded which). The source of these receptors is a woman in her late teens or twenties who had recovered from COVID-19.

The table lists this clone with a few counts. The chain has TRBV4-2 and TRBJ2-6, with unresolved D. The V end was cut by 4 bases, the J end by 0 bases, with 10 bases between. Germline loops: CDR1 LGHNA, CDR2 YNFKEQ. The CDR3 sequence is 16 residues long. Here the CDR3 DNA reads TGTGCCAGCAGCCCGACGGAGATCTCTGGGGCCAACGTCCTGACTTTC. Residues: CASSPTEISGANVLTF.

CDR3 sequence: CASSLVGTSGPYSYNEQFF. As DNA, the CDR3 is TGTGCCAGCAGCCTCGTCGGAACTAGCGGGCCCTACTCCTACAATGAGCAGTTCTTC. The chain couples TRBV9 to TRBJ2-1; 9 bases fit TRBD2. The CDR3 totals 19 residues. From germline, CDR1 is SGDLS and CDR2 YYNGEE. V shed 4 bases, J shed 0 bases, and the junction held 14 bases outside the gene matches.

The V gene is TRBV9, the J gene TRBJ2-1; TRBD1 matches at 7 bases. The V segment lost 0 bases and the J segment 6 bases; nucleotides outside the gene matches: 6. Germline loops: CDR1 SGDLS, CDR2 YYNGEE. The CDR3 is 15 amino acids. CDR3 DNA: TGTGCCAGCAGCGTAGGAGAGGGGGCGCTCAATGAGCAGTTCTTC. It is translated as CASSVGEGALNEQFF.

The chain links TRBV11-2 to TRBJ2-2; tentative D call: TRBD2 (5 bases). The CDR3 covers 16 residues. Trimming cost V 1 base and J 0 bases, with 9 bases left between them. Germline-derived CDR1 and CDR2 are SGHAT and FQNNGV. The CDR3 DNA sequence: TGTGCCAGCAGCTTAGTCTCGGGAACGAACACCGGGGAGCTGTTTTTT. Its protein is CASSLVSGTNTGELFF.

The chain employs TRBV27 and TRBJ2-6; D gene unclear. This CDR3 spans 15 amino acids. The V end was cut by 6 bases, the J end by 0 bases, with 9 bases between. Germline CDR1 and CDR2: MNHEY and SMNVEV (reference sequence). The DNA for the CDR3 is TGTGCCAGCAGGGTCGGTACCTCTGGGGCCAACGTCCTGACTTTC. Amino acid sequence: CASRVGTSGANVLTF.

The chain is built from TRBV3-1 (or the pseudogene TRBV3-2) and TRBJ1-3; D is possibly TRBD1 (5 bases). CDR1 is LGHDT and CDR2 is YNNKEL in the germline V gene (reference sequence). There are 17 residues in the CDR3. V lost 2 bases and J 2 bases, leaving 16 bases between the germline ends. The CDR3 sequence is CASSQTSRVRPGNTIYF. The CDR3 DNA sequence: TGTGCCAGCAGCCAAACCTCCAGGGTCAGGCCTGGAAACACCATATATTTT.

The rearrangement links TRBV2 to TRBJ1-2; D gene unclear. CDR3 length equals 12 residues. V lost 7 bases and J 0 bases, leaving 6 bases between the germline ends. Germline V CDR1 and CDR2: SNHLY, FYNNEI. The CDR3 loop is CASTRANYGYTF. The CDR3 nucleotides read TGTGCCAGCACACGGGCTAACTATGGCTACACCTTC.

The chain carries TRBV27 and TRBJ1-5, with a weak D call TRBD1 (5 bases). The V end was cut by 5 bases, the J end by 1 base, with 18 bases between. The CDR3 runs 17 residues. CDR1 and CDR2 (germline): MNHEY, SMNVEV (reference sequence). The CDR3 DNA reads TGTGCCAGCAGTCGGTGGACCGGGGGATCGAGCAATCAGCCCCAGCATTTT. Encoded protein: CASSRWTGGSSNQPQHF.

The chain links TRBV7-9 to TRBJ2-7; 7 positions agree with TRBD2. The J segment lost 6 bases and the V segment lost 4 bases, leaving 3 bases of the junction unmatched. This CDR3 region has 12 residues. Germline loops: CDR1 SEHNR, CDR2 FQNEAQ (reference sequence). CDR3 coding DNA: TGTGCCAGCAGCTCCTCGGGGGGCGAGCAGTACTTC. Its translation: CASSSSGGEQYF.

As to this clone: A junction end diverges from the germline sequence, so it may reflect a read error. The chain recombines TRBV28 with TRBJ2-7; no clear D. Germline values: CDR1 MDHEN, CDR2 SYDVKM. The CDR3 spans 15 residues. CDR3 DNA: TGTGCCAGCACTTTAAACCTGGCGGAACCCTACGAGCAGTACTTC. Encoded protein: CASTLNLAEPYEQYF.

The CDR3 coding sequence is TGTGCCAGCAGTTTTTCCCTAGCGGGAGGGTCAGATACGCAGTATTTT. Translated: CASSFSLAGGSDTQYF. The gene calls are TRBV28 and TRBJ2-3; 12 bases align to TRBD2. This CDR3 is built from 16 residues. In germline, CDR1 is MDHEN, CDR2 SYDVKM. The junction had 5 bases not matched to a gene; V was cut back by 3 bases and J by 4 bases.

The chain uses TRBV7-9 and TRBJ2-1; no reliable D call. Germline CDR1 is SEHNR and CDR2 is FQNEAQ (reference sequence). The length of the CDR3 is 13 residues. Trimming stripped 0 bases from V and 7 bases from J, with 7 bases between. CDR3 DNA: TGTGCCAGCAGCTTAGCGCTCGGGAATGAGCAGTTCTTC. It translates to CASSLALGNEQFF.